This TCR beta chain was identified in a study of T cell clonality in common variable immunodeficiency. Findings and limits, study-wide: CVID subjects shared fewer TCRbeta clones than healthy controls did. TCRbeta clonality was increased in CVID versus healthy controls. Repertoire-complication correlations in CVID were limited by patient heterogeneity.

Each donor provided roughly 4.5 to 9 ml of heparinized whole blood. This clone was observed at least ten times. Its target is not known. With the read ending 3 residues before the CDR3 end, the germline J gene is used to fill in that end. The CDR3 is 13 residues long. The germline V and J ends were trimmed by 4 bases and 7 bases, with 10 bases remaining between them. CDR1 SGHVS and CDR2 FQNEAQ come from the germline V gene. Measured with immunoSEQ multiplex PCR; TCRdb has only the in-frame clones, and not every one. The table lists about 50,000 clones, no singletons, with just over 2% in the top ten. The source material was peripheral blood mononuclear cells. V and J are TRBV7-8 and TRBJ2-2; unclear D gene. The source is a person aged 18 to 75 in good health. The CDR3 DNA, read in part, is TGTGCCAGCAGCTCCCGGAAGGGCGGGGAG. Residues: CASSSRKGGE. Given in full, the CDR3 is CASSSRKGGELFF.